Detailed here is one T cell receptor (beta chain). The sample comes from a study of blood T cell repertoires in COVID-19. For the study at large: COVID-19 samples from acute and convalescent phases originated in the United States, Italy and Spain. Nucleic acid was either cDNA or gDNA, and it came from T cells, B-cell-depleted T cells, or PBMCs.

Trimming pared 4 bases from V and 5 bases from J, leaving 14 bases between. CDR1 is KGHDR and CDR2 is SFDVKD in the germline V gene. The CDR3 totals 15 residues. Study processing details: Amplifying reference gene primers gave estimates of nucleated cell counts. Sequencing was performed with immunoSEQ multiplex PCR; in TCRdb, only in-frame clones are kept and a portion is missing. V, J and clone size reflect that table, while D and trimming were determined from the DNA. The table lists 120,000 to 150,000 clones, about 83% of them singletons. This TCR was sampled from a woman between 45 and 65 years old with active or convalescent COVID-19. What was sequenced was peripheral blood. The rearrangement uses TRBV24-1 and TRBJ2-1, with D perhaps matching TRBD2 (6 bases). In DNA form, the CDR3 reads TGTGCCACCAGTGAACCGATGACTAGTAACAATGAGCAGTTCTTC. Protein product: CATSEPMTSNNEQFF.